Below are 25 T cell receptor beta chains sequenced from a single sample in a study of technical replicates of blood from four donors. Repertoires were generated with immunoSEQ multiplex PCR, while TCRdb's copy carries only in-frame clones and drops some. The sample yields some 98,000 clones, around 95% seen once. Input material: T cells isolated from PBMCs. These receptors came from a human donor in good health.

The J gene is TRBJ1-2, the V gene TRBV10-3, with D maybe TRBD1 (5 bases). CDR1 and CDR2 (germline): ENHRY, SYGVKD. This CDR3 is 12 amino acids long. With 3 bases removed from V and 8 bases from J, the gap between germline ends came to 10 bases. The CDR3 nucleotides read TGTGCCATCAGTGAATGGCGGGGGGGCTACACCTTC. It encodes CAISEWRGGYTF.

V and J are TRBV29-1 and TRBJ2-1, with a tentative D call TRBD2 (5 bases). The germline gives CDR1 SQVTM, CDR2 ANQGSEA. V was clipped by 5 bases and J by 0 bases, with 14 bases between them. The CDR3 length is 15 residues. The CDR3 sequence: CSVSQPRGSYNEQFF. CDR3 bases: TGCAGCGTTTCTCAGCCCCGGGGCTCCTACAATGAGCAGTTCTTC.

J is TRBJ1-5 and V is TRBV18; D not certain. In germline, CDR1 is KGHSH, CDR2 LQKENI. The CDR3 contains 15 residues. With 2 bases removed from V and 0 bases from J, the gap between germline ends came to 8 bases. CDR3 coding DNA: TGTGCCAGCTCACCATCAGGTTATAGCAATCAGCCCCAGCATTTT. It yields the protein CASSPSGYSNQPQHF.

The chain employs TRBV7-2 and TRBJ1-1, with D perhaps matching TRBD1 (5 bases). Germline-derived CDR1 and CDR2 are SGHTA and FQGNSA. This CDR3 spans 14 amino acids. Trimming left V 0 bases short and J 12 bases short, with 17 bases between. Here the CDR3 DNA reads TGTGCCAGCAGCTTAGCCCTAGGGGAGGGGAGGTCTTTCTTT. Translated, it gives CASSLALGEGRSFF.

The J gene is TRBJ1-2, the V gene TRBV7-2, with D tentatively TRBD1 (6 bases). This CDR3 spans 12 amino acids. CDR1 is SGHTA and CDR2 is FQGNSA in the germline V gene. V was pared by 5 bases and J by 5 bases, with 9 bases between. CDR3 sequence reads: CASSRQVYGYTF. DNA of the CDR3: TGTGCCAGCAGCCGACAGGTTTATGGCTACACCTTC.

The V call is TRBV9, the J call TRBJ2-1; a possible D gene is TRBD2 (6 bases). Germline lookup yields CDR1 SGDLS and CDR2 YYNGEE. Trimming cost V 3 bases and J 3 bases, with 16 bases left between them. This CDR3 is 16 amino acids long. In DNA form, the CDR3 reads TGTGCCAGCAGCGCCACGCCGGGACTCAACTACAATGAGCAGTTCTTC. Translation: CASSATPGLNYNEQFF.

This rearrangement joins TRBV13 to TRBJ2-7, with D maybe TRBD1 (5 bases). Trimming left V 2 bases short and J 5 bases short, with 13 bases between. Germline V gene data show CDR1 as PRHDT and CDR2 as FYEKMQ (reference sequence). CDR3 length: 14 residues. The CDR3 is CASSLKQEVDEQYF. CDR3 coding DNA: TGTGCCAGCAGCTTAAAACAGGAAGTCGACGAGCAGTACTTC.

In DNA form, the CDR3 reads TGTGCCAGCAGTCCGGGAGGAAGCTCTGGAAACACCATATATTTT. It yields the protein CASSPGGSSGNTIYF. The chain combines TRBV28 with TRBJ1-3, with unresolved D. Germline assignment: CDR1 MDHEN and CDR2 SYDVKM. This CDR3 is 15 amino acids long. V dropped 5 bases and J dropped 0 bases, with 11 bases sitting between them.

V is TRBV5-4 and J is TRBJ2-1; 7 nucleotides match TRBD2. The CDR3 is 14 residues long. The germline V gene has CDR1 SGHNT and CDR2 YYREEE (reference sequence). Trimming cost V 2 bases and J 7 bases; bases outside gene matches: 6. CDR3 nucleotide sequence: TGTGCCAGCAGCTTTGGCGGGAGCAGGAATGAGCAGTTCTTC. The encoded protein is CASSFGGSRNEQFF.

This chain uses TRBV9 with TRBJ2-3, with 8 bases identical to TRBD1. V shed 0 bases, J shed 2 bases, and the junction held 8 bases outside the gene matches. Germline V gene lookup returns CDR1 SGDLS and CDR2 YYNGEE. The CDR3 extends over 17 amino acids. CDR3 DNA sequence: TGTGCCAGCAGCGTAGTTGAGACAGGGGTTAACACAGATACGCAGTATTTT. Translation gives CASSVVETGVNTDTQYF.

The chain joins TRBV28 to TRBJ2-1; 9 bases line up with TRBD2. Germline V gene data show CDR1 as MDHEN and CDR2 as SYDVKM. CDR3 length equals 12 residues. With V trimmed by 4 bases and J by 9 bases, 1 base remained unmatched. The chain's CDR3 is CASSSTSGEQFF. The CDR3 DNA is TGTGCCAGCAGTTCGACTAGCGGTGAGCAGTTCTTC.

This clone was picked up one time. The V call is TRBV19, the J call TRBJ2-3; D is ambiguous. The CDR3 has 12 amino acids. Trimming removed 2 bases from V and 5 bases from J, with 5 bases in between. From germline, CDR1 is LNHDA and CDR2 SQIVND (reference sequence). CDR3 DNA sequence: TGTGCCAGTAGTATACTCGGAGATACGCAGTATTTT. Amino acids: CASSILGDTQYF.

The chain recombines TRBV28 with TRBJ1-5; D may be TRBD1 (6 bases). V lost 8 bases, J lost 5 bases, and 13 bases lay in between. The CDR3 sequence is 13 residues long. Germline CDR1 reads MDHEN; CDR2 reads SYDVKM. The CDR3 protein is CASGGGIDQPQHF. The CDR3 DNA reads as TGTGCCAGCGGGGGCGGAATTGATCAGCCCCAGCATTTT.

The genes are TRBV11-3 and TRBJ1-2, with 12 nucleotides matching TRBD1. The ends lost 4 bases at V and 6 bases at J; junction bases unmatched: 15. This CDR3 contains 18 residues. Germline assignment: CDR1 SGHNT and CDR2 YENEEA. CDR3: CASSSRGTGGPRDHGYTF. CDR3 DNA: TGTGCCAGCAGCTCACGGGGGACAGGGGGCCCTCGGGACCATGGCTACACCTTC.

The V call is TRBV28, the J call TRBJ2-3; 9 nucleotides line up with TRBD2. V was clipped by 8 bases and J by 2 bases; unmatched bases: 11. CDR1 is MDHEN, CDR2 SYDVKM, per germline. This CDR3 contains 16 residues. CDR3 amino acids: CASGWLAGLNTDTQYF. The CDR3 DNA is TGTGCCAGCGGGTGGCTAGCGGGACTTAACACAGATACGCAGTATTTT.

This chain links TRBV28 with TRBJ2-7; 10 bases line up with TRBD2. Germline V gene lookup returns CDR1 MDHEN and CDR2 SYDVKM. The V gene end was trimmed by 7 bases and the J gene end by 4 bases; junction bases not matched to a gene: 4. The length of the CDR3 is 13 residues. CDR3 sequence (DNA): TGTGCCAGCACTAGCGGGAGTACTTACGAGCAGTACTTC. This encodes CASTSGSTYEQYF. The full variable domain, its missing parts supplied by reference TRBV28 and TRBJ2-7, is DVKVTQSSRYLVKRTGEKVFLECVQDMDHENMFWYRQDPGLGLRLIYFSYDVKMKEKGDIPEGYSVSREKKERFSLILESASTNQTSMYLCASTSGSTYEQYFGPGTRLTVT.

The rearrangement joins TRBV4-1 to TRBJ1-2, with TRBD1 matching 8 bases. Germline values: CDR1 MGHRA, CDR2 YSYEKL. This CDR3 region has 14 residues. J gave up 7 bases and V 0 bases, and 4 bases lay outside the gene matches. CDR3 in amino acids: CASSQENRGVGYTF. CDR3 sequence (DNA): TGCGCCAGCAGCCAAGAAAACAGGGGGGTTGGCTACACCTTC.

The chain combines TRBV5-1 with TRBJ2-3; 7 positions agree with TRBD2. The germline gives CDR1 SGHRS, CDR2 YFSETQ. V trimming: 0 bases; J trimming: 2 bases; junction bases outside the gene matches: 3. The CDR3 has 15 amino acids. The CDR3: CASSLEAGYTDTQYF. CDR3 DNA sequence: TGCGCCAGCAGCTTGGAAGCGGGGTACACAGATACGCAGTATTTT.

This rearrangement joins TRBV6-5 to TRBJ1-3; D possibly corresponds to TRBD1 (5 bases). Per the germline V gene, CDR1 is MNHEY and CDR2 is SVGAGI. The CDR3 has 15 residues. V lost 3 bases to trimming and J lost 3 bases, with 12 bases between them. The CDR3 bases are TGTGCCAGCAGTTATCAGATGGGGGGTGGAAACACCATATATTTT. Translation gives CASSYQMGGGNTIYF.

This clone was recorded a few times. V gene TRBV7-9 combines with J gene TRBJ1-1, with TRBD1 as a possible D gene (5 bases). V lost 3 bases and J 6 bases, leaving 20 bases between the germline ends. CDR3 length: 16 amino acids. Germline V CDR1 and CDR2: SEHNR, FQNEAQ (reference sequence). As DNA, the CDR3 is TGTGCCAGCAGCTTCGGCCAAGCAGGGTCTAATGCTGAAGCTTTCTTT. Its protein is CASSFGQAGSNAEAFF.

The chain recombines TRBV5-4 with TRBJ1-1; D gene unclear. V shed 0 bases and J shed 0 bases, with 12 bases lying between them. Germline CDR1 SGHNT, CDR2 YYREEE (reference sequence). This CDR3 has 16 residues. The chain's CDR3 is CASSLGVNSMNTEAFF. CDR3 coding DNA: TGTGCCAGCAGCTTGGGAGTCAACTCGATGAACACTGAAGCTTTCTTT.

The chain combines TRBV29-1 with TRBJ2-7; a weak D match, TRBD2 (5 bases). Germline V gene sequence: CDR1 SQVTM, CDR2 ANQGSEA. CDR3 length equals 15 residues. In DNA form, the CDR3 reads TGCACCGAAGAGCCTTGGGATTGGACTTACTACGAGCAGTACTTC. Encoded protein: CTEEPWDWTYYEQYF.

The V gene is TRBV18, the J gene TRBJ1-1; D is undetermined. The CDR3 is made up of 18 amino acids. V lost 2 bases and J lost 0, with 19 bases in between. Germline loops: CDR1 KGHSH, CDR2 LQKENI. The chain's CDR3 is CASSPESLGAGMNTEAFF. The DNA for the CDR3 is TGTGCCAGCTCACCAGAATCGTTGGGCGCGGGTATGAACACTGAAGCTTTCTTT. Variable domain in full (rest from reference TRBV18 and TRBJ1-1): NAGVMQNPRHLVRRRGQEARLRCSPMKGHSHVYWYRQLPEEGLKFMVYLQKENIIDESGMPKERFSAEFPKEGPSILRIQQVVRGDSAAYFCASSPESLGAGMNTEAFFGQGTRLTVV.

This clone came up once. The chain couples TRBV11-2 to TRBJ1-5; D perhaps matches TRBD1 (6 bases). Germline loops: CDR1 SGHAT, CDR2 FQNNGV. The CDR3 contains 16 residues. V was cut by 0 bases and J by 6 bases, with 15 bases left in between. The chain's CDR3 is CASSLERGAGVQPQHF. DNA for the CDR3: TGTGCCAGCAGCTTAGAGAGGGGGGCGGGGGTTCAGCCCCAGCATTTT.

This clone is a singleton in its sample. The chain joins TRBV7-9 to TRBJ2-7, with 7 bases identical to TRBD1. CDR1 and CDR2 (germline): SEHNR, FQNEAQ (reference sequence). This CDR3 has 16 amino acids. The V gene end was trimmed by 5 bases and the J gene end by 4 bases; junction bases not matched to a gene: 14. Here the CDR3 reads CASSDLVMGQSYEQYF. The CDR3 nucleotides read TGTGCCAGCAGCGATCTCGTTATGGGACAGAGTTACGAGCAGTACTTC.